These 20 T cell receptor beta chains originate from one sample sequenced in a study of neurological immune-mediated disorders. TCRdb analysed the 5' RACE reads with MiXCR anew, one entry per CDR3 protein. The table records about 18,000 distinct CDR3 sequences, about 10% of them present only once. The sequenced sample was CD8+ T cells from blood. These receptors originate from a woman aged 45 to 65 in good health.

V usage is TRBV20-1 and J usage is TRBJ1-5; TRBD1 matches at 7 bases. This CDR3 region has 12 residues. With V trimmed by 6 bases and J by 6 bases, 5 bases remained unmatched. CDR1 DFQATT and CDR2 SNEGSKA come from the germline V gene (reference sequence). The CDR3 is CSALQGVQPQHF. CDR3 nucleotide sequence: TGCAGTGCCCTGCAGGGGGTTCAGCCCCAGCATTTT.

This clonotype was recorded many times. J is TRBJ2-1 and V is TRBV7-3; D uncertain. Between the trimmed V and J ends, which lost 5 bases and 0 bases, there was a span of 5 bases. The germline gives CDR1 SGHTA, CDR2 FQGTGA. The CDR3 runs to 13 residues. The CDR3 nucleotides are TGTGCCAGCAGCCTAAGCTCCTACAATGAGCAGTTCTTC. Translated, it gives CASSLSSYNEQFF. Full variable domain (outside the CDR3, taken from reference TRBV7-3 and TRBJ2-1): GAGVSQTPSNKVTEKGKYVELRCDPISGHTALYWYRQSLGQGPEFLIYFQGTGAADDSGLPNDRFFAVRPEGSVSTLKIQRTERGDSAVYLCASSLSSYNEQFFGPGTRLTVL.

This clonotype was counted many times. The chain combines TRBV20-1 with TRBJ1-1; D remains unclear. Germline lookup yields CDR1 DFQATT and CDR2 SNEGSKA (reference sequence). CDR3 length: 10 amino acids. V shed 3 bases and J shed 10 bases, with 9 bases lying between them. CDR3: CSASPGVAFF. In DNA, the CDR3 is TGCAGTGCTAGTCCAGGTGTAGCTTTCTTT.

At least ten counts were recorded for this clonotype. The chain has TRBV14 and TRBJ2-3; D is uncertain. CDR1 is SGHDN and CDR2 is FVKESK in the germline V gene. The CDR3 sequence is 14 residues long. V was pared by 2 bases and J by 0 bases, with 6 bases between. CDR3 nucleotide sequence: TGTGCCAGCAGCCAACGGAACAGCACAGATACGCAGTATTTT. It encodes CASSQRNSTDTQYF.

This clonotype occurred many times. V gene TRBV27 combines with J gene TRBJ1-2; D might be TRBD1 (6 bases). The V end was cut by 4 bases, the J end by 7 bases, with 13 bases between. The V gene's germline CDR1 is MNHEY and CDR2 SMNVEV (reference sequence). The CDR3 is 13 residues long. Here the CDR3 reads CASSSTGLRGYTF. In DNA, the CDR3 is TGTGCCAGCAGTTCGACAGGACTCCGTGGCTACACCTTC.

The genes are TRBV27 and TRBJ2-7; TRBD1 might be the D (6 bases). Germline V gene sequence: CDR1 MNHEY, CDR2 SMNVEV (reference sequence). Trimming removed 5 bases at V and 4 bases at J, with 12 bases between. The CDR3 is 13 residues long. Here the CDR3 reads CASSHRDNYEQYF. The DNA of the CDR3 is TGTGCCAGCAGTCACCGGGACAATTACGAGCAGTACTTC.

The table lists this clonotype with many counts. This rearrangement joins TRBV28 to TRBJ2-1; D possibly corresponds to TRBD2 (6 bases). V was clipped by 6 bases and J by 3 bases, with 15 bases between them. From germline, CDR1 is MDHEN and CDR2 SYDVKM. There are 15 residues in the CDR3. CDR3 DNA: TGTGCCAGCAGCGGTGGGGAGGCCAGCTACAATGAGCAGTTCTTC. This codes for CASSGGEASYNEQFF.

This clonotype was observed many times. The CDR3 spells CASEPPTGSTEAFF. CDR3 nucleotide sequence: TGTGCCAGCGAGCCCCCGACAGGGTCCACTGAAGCTTTCTTT. V gene TRBV7-9 combines with J gene TRBJ1-1, with 7 bases that match TRBD1. Germline CDR1 reads SEHNR; CDR2 reads FQNEAQ (reference sequence). The length of the CDR3 is 14 residues. Germline trimming cut 8 bases from V and 4 bases from J; bases unmatched to any gene: 10.

This chain uses TRBV20-1 with TRBJ2-7; TRBD2 matches 8 bases. After removal of 0 bases from V and 2 bases from J, the junction contained 9 bases not matched to a gene. Germline CDR1 reads DFQATT; CDR2 reads SNEGSKA (reference sequence). This CDR3 contains 16 residues. The CDR3 sequence is CSARDGPSGFPYEQYF. The CDR3 DNA reads TGCAGTGCTAGAGATGGGCCTAGCGGGTTCCCCTACGAGCAGTACTTC.

Many counts were recorded for this clonotype. The V and J genes are TRBV19 and TRBJ2-7; D gene ambiguous. CDR1 and CDR2 (germline): LNHDA, SQIVND (reference sequence). The V end lost 2 bases, the J end lost 1 base, and 6 bases lay between the germline ends. There are 13 residues in the CDR3. The CDR3 DNA reads as TGTGCCAGTAGTATATCCAGATCCTACGAGCAGTACTTC. Amino acid sequence: CASSISRSYEQYF.

This clonotype was seen many times. The CDR3 nucleotides read TGTGCCAGCAGTTCCGGGACATCGAACACCGGGGAGCTGTTTTTT. It yields the protein CASSSGTSNTGELFF. The rearrangement uses TRBV28 and TRBJ2-2; D perhaps matches TRBD1 (6 bases). Germline V gives CDR1 MDHEN, CDR2 SYDVKM. The CDR3 length is 15 residues. With 4 bases removed from V and 0 bases from J, the gap between germline ends came to 9 bases. Together with reference TRBV28 and TRBJ2-2, the CDR3 gives the full variable domain: DVKVTQSSRYLVKRTGEKVFLECVQDMDHENMFWYRQDPGLGLRLIYFSYDVKMKEKGDIPEGYSVSREKKERFSLILESASTNQTSMYLCASSSGTSNTGELFFGEGSRLTVL.

This clonotype appeared many times. The V gene is TRBV20-1, the J gene TRBJ2-1; TRBD1 agrees at 8 bases. Germline V lookup: CDR1 DFQATT, CDR2 SNEGSKA (reference sequence). The CDR3 contains 15 residues. The V gene end was trimmed by 7 bases and the J gene end by 0 bases; junction bases not matched to a gene: 8. This CDR3 is CSVTPDRDSYNEQFF. CDR3 bases: TGCAGTGTTACACCGGACAGGGACTCCTACAATGAGCAGTTCTTC.

This clonotype has ten or more counts. V and J are TRBV20-1 and TRBJ2-1, with a tentative D call TRBD1 (6 bases). This CDR3 is 11 amino acids long. Germline V gene lookup returns CDR1 DFQATT and CDR2 SNEGSKA (reference sequence). V gave up 6 bases and J gave up 9 bases, with 12 bases separating them. The CDR3 nucleotides are TGCAGTGCAAGGACAGTAGGTGAGCAGTTCTTC. It is translated as CSARTVGEQFF.

This clonotype was counted at least ten times. The chain links TRBV5-1 to TRBJ2-2, with 7 positions matching TRBD1. This CDR3 spans 15 amino acids. Unmatched junction bases numbered 9, after V lost 4 bases and J lost 6 bases. Germline CDR1 is SGHRS and CDR2 is YFSETQ. The CDR3 bases are TGCGCCAGCAGCCCGAAGACAGGGACGGCCGGGGAGCTGTTTTTT. The encoded protein is CASSPKTGTAGELFF.

CDR3: CASSQDSRGADTQYF. CDR3 DNA: TGCGCCAGCAGCCAAGACTCGCGGGGGGCGGATACGCAGTATTTT. This chain joins TRBV4-1 and TRBJ2-3, with TRBD2 matching over 8 bases. V shed 0 bases, J shed 6 bases, and the junction held 5 bases outside the gene matches. The V gene's germline CDR1 is MGHRA and CDR2 YSYEKL. This CDR3 has 15 residues.

This clonotype was detected a few times. The chain carries TRBV3-1 and TRBJ2-2; D uncertain. The CDR3 sequence is 13 residues long. V shed 4 bases and J shed 2 bases, with 5 bases lying between them. CDR1 and CDR2 (germline): LGHDT, YNNKEL (reference sequence). In nucleotides, the CDR3 is TGTGCCAGCAGCCCGAAAAACACCGGGGAGCTGTTTTTT. Translated: CASSPKNTGELFF. Full variable domain (outside the CDR3, taken from reference TRBV3-1 and TRBJ2-2): DTAVSQTPKYLVTQMGNDKSIKCEQNLGHDTMYWYKQDSKKFLKIMFSYNNKELIINETVPNRFSPKSPDKAHLNLHINSLELGDSAVYFCASSPKNTGELFFGEGSRLTVL.

The chain uses TRBV20-1 and TRBJ2-1; D possibly corresponds to TRBD1 (5 bases). Trimming shortened V by 0 bases and J by 5 bases, and 11 bases separated the two germline ends. This CDR3 contains 14 residues. The V gene's germline CDR1 is DFQATT and CDR2 SNEGSKA (reference sequence). The CDR3 loop is CSARDVQGNNEQFF. The CDR3 nucleotides read TGCAGTGCTAGAGATGTTCAGGGAAACAATGAGCAGTTCTTC.

This clonotype has a count of ten or more. This rearrangement joins TRBV6-9 to TRBJ2-7; tentative D call: TRBD1 (5 bases). The CDR3 totals 15 residues. Trimming pared 2 bases from V and 2 bases from J, leaving 13 bases between. The germline CDR1 and CDR2 sequences are MNHGY and SVAAGI. The chain's CDR3 is CASSYQGEGTYEQYF. For the CDR3, the DNA is TGTGCCAGCAGTTATCAGGGCGAAGGTACCTACGAGCAGTACTTC.

Ten or more counts support this clonotype. V and J are TRBV9 and TRBJ1-1; D may be TRBD1 (5 bases). The CDR3 is made up of 14 amino acids. Germline-derived CDR1 and CDR2 are SGDLS and YYNGEE. The V gene lost 3 bases and the J gene lost 5 bases, with 14 bases spanning the gap. The chain's CDR3 is CASSEGTVGTEAFF. The CDR3 coding sequence is TGTGCCAGCAGCGAAGGGACTGTGGGGACTGAAGCTTTCTTT.

This clonotype came up many times. The chain joins TRBV28 to TRBJ2-2; D is unresolved. The CDR3 sequence is 11 residues long. The V end lost 5 bases, the J end lost 6 bases, and 4 bases lay between the germline ends. Germline assignment: CDR1 MDHEN and CDR2 SYDVKM. This chain's CDR3 is CASSPAGELFF. DNA of the CDR3: TGTGCCAGCAGTCCCGCCGGGGAGCTGTTTTTT.